This T cell receptor beta chain appears in the sequencing data of a study of blood T cell repertoires in COVID-19. The overall study: Acute-phase and convalescent COVID-19 samples originated in the United States, Italy and Spain.

Profiling relied on immunoSEQ multiplex PCR, and the TCRdb table lists in-frame clones only, not all of them. The sample yields about 160,000 clones, about 85% seen once. Sequenced input: peripheral blood. The receptor was derived from a woman in her sixties or seventies with active or convalescent COVID-19.

CDR3 in amino acids: CASSYYGQTSGNTIYF. As DNA, the CDR3 is TGTGCCAGCAGTTACTACGGACAAACCTCTGGAAACACCATATATTTT. The rearrangement uses TRBV6-2 or TRBV6-3 and TRBJ1-3, with D tentatively TRBD1 (5 bases). Germline V gene lookup returns CDR1 MNHEY and CDR2 SVGEGT. This CDR3 is built from 16 residues. The V end lost 1 base, the J end lost 0 bases, and 10 bases lay between the germline ends.